This TCR beta chain was sequenced for a study of control samples from healthy donors and cancer patients (dated by TCRdb to the early 2020s). The count of this clone is one. Its antigen target is currently unknown. The record has no base qualities; no much larger clone is one base away. Receptors were amplified or captured by the immunoSEQ multiplex PCR assay. The table comes from immuneACCESS by way of TCRdb, which keeps in-frame sequences with V and J called. Part of the clones is missing from these tables; in studies checked, under half for an unresolved V gene and the rest for unknown reasons. A total of 94,000 or so clones appear in this sample, around 84% of them only once. The ten largest clones represent under 40% of the sample. At the junction V is shortened by 5 bases and J by 2 bases, with 10 bases in between. The CDR3 contains 14 residues, cysteine and phenylalanine counted. Left in the record is the CDR3 DNA by itself, 42 bases read in frame from the first base. CDR1 and CDR2, per the germline V gene, are MNHEY and SVGAGI.

The V and J genes are TRBV6-5 and TRBJ1-3; a confident D gene designation cannot be given. The sample was PBMCs. The sequence was collected from an older man with lung cancer. The CDR3 region has the sequence CASSPTGTGNTIYF. Read as DNA, the sequence is TGTGCCAGCAGTCCCACCGGGACTGGAAACACCATATATTTT.